A single sample is the source of the 17 T cell receptor beta chains below, sequenced in a study of cytomegalovirus exposure and HLA in healthy donors (dated by TCRdb to 2015 to 2018). Libraries were made using the immunoSEQ multiplex PCR assay. For the multiplex PCR, a mixture combining 60 forward primers for TCR Vbeta segments and 13 reverse primers for TCR Jbeta segments was used. TCRdb carries this immuneACCESS record with in-frame sequences only. Its versions omit some clonotypes, under half of them owing to an unresolved V gene in the studies checked, with the rest unexplained. The table kept for this sample lists about 48,000 clones. The leading ten clones occupy about 6% of the sample. Sequenced: PBMCs. The receptors come from a male donor in good health and CMV-seropositive.

This chain's CDR3 is CASSAQGPGYNEQFF. CDR3 in DNA: TGTGCCAGCAGTGCGCAGGGGCCCGGCTACAATGAGCAGTTCTTC. The V call is TRBV6-1, the J call TRBJ2-1; D may be TRBD1 (6 bases). CDR1 MNHNS and CDR2 SASEGT come from the germline V gene. CDR3 length equals 15 residues. With 4 bases removed from V and 3 bases from J, the gap between germline ends came to 13 bases.

V usage is TRBV7-6 and J usage is TRBJ2-3; 8 bases align to TRBD1. The length of the CDR3 is 16 residues. After removal of 5 bases from V and 2 bases from J, the junction contained 9 bases not matched to a gene. CDR1 is SGHVS and CDR2 is FNYEAQ in the germline V gene. In DNA form, the CDR3 reads TGTGCCAGCAGCCATTTTACAGGGGGTTACACAGATACGCAGTATTTT. Protein sequence: CASSHFTGGYTDTQYF.

CDR3 in DNA: TGTGCCAGCGGCTTTCCCCGGACAGCGAACACCGGGGAGCTGTTTTTT. Translation gives CASGFPRTANTGELFF. The J gene is TRBJ2-2, the V gene TRBV28, with a tentative D call TRBD1 (6 bases). The CDR3 totals 16 residues. Germline values: CDR1 MDHEN, CDR2 SYDVKM. Trimming left V 8 bases short and J 0 bases short, with 16 bases between.

The chain links TRBV27 to TRBJ1-5, with a possible D match to TRBD1 (5 bases). Per the germline V gene, CDR1 is MNHEY and CDR2 is SMNVEV (reference sequence). V lost 4 bases to trimming and J lost 5 bases, with 9 bases between them. The CDR3 runs to 13 residues. DNA for the CDR3: TGTGCCAGCAGTTCAGGGATGCATCAGCCCCAGCATTTT. It translates to CASSSGMHQPQHF.

The V call is TRBV18, the J call TRBJ2-6, with 7 bases identical to TRBD2. The CDR3 loop spans 17 amino acids. J lost 2 bases, V lost 6 bases, and 10 bases had no gene match. Germline lookup yields CDR1 KGHSH and CDR2 LQKENI. The CDR3: CASSLELGGAGANVLTF. DNA of the CDR3: TGTGCCAGCTCCCTCGAACTGGGAGGGGCTGGGGCCAACGTCCTGACTTTC.

The chain links TRBV5-1 to TRBJ2-3; D uncertain. The CDR3 has 13 residues. Trimming pared 2 bases from V and 3 bases from J, leaving 7 bases between. Germline CDR1 SGHRS, CDR2 YFSETQ. In DNA, the CDR3 is TGCGCCAGCAGCTTTCTCAGGACAGATACGCAGTATTTT. It translates to CASSFLRTDTQYF.

The chain carries TRBV4-1 and TRBJ2-1; 11 nucleotides align to TRBD2. V was pared by 0 bases and J by 4 bases, with 5 bases of the junction left unmatched. Germline CDR1 MGHRA, CDR2 YSYEKL. This CDR3 contains 17 residues. The DNA for the CDR3 is TGCGCCAGCAGCCAAGAAAGGACTAGCGGGCTTTACAATGAGCAGTTCTTC. Residues: CASSQERTSGLYNEQFF.

The CDR3 spells CASSHTGTGNGELFF. In DNA, the CDR3 is TGTGCCAGCAGTCACACCGGGACAGGGAACGGGGAGCTGTTTTTT. The gene calls are TRBV28 and TRBJ2-2; 9 bases agree with TRBD1. Germline assignment: CDR1 MDHEN and CDR2 SYDVKM. With V trimmed by 5 bases and J by 7 bases, 8 bases remained unmatched. The CDR3 length is 15 residues.

The V call is TRBV9, the J call TRBJ2-3, with 9 nucleotides matching TRBD2. Germline V CDR1 and CDR2: SGDLS, YYNGEE. With V trimmed by 2 bases and J by 2 bases, 6 bases remained unmatched. CDR3 size: 16 residues. CDR3: CASSVGLARNTDTQYF. The CDR3 region has the DNA TGTGCCAGCAGCGTTGGACTAGCGAGGAACACAGATACGCAGTATTTT.

J is TRBJ2-7 and V is TRBV4-1; perhaps TRBD1 as D (5 bases). Trimming stripped 0 bases from V and 2 bases from J, with 11 bases between. The germline V gene has CDR1 MGHRA and CDR2 YSYEKL. The CDR3 is 15 amino acids. DNA of the CDR3: TGCGCCAGCAGCCAAGATTTGGGGCCCCCCTACGAGCAGTACTTC. This translates into CASSQDLGPPYEQYF.

The rearrangement links TRBV4-1 to TRBJ1-1; D is unresolved. Trimming stripped 4 bases from V and 8 bases from J, with 11 bases between. The germline V gene has CDR1 MGHRA and CDR2 YSYEKL. The CDR3 has 12 residues. The CDR3: CASSRLGGEAFF. The CDR3 bases are TGCGCCAGCAGCCGGCTAGGAGGAGAAGCTTTCTTT.

The V and J genes are TRBV19 and TRBJ2-2; TRBD1 is a possible D gene (6 bases). CDR3 size: 14 residues. Germline values: CDR1 LNHDA, CDR2 SQIVND (reference sequence). V was clipped by 4 bases and J by 1 base, with 7 bases between them. CDR3 nucleotide sequence: TGTGCCAGTAGTACGGGACAGAACACCGGGGAGCTGTTTTTT. Translating gives CASSTGQNTGELFF.

V gene TRBV9 combines with J gene TRBJ2-7; 8 nucleotides agree with TRBD2. Germline CDR1 reads SGDLS; CDR2 reads YYNGEE. V lost 0 bases and J lost 2; bases outside the gene matches: 4. This CDR3 has 15 amino acids. The CDR3 here is CASSVAGGRAYEQYF. In nucleotides, the CDR3 is TGTGCCAGCAGCGTAGCGGGGGGGCGGGCCTACGAGCAGTACTTC.

CDR3 in DNA: TGTGCCAGCTCAGCTAGCGGGACCAATGAGCAGTTCTTC. This encodes CASSASGTNEQFF. The rearrangement uses TRBV18 and TRBJ2-1; 9 bases match TRBD2. The V and J ends lost 5 bases and 6 bases, in that order; junction bases with no gene match: 2. The CDR3 is 13 amino acids. The germline V gene has CDR1 KGHSH and CDR2 LQKENI. Drawing the rest from reference TRBV18 and TRBJ2-1, the complete variable domain is NAGVMQNPRHLVRRRGQEARLRCSPMKGHSHVYWYRQLPEEGLKFMVYLQKENIIDESGMPKERFSAEFPKEGPSILRIQQVVRGDSAAYFCASSASGTNEQFFGPGTRLTVL.

The chain has TRBV10-3 and TRBJ2-7; a weak D match, TRBD2 (5 bases). There are 14 residues in the CDR3. In germline, CDR1 is ENHRY, CDR2 SYGVKD. V lost 11 bases, J lost 5 bases, and 22 bases lay in between. The CDR3 loop is CAVTRNGNWDEQYF. The CDR3, as DNA: TGTGCCGTCACCCGTAACGGGAACTGGGACGAGCAGTACTTC.

The J gene is TRBJ1-1, the V gene TRBV11-2; D may be TRBD1 (5 bases). Looked up from germline, CDR1 is SGHAT and CDR2 is FQNNGV. The CDR3 covers 15 residues. The ends were cut back, 7 bases at V and 0 bases at J, with 15 bases in the middle. CDR3 sequence reads: CASIQRGWMNTEAFF. CDR3 nucleotides: TGTGCCAGCATACAACGGGGGTGGATGAACACTGAAGCTTTCTTT.

The chain is built from TRBV27 and TRBJ1-4, with D hard to call. Trimming cost V 0 bases and J 4 bases, with 9 bases left between them. This CDR3 spans 15 amino acids. Germline CDR1 and CDR2: MNHEY and SMNVEV (reference sequence). CDR3: CASSLSWSVNEKLFF. In DNA form, the CDR3 reads TGTGCCAGCAGTTTATCGTGGTCAGTTAATGAAAAACTGTTTTTT.